The T cell receptor (beta chain) under discussion was sequenced for a study of T cell changes during pregnancy in multiple sclerosis. V gave up 9 bases and J gave up 5 bases, with 17 bases separating them. This CDR3 is 14 amino acids long. CDR1 and CDR2 from the germline V gene are LNHDA and SQIVND (reference sequence). The protocol was immunoSEQ multiplex PCR, while the TCRdb copy is restricted to in-frame clones and leaves out a portion. The sample includes 55,000 to 80,000 clones, approximately 94% of them seen just once. The V gene is TRBV19, the J gene TRBJ1-5; D unresolved. The sequence was obtained from a female donor with multiple sclerosis, enrolled in a pregnancy study. The sample in question was CD8+ T cells from peripheral blood mononuclear cells, obtained in the second trimester of pregnancy. CDR3: CASRESNGYQPQHF. CDR3 in DNA: TGTGCCAGCCGGGAGTCAAATGGCTATCAGCCCCAGCATTTT.